One sample yielded the 17 T cell receptor beta chains listed below, sequenced in a study of blood T cell repertoires in COVID-19. Method: immunoSEQ multiplex PCR; TCRdb's copy keeps in-frame clones and lacks some. The table lists approximately 300,000 clones, around 90% of them singletons, with 0.8% to 1.3% in the top ten. Sequenced material: peripheral blood. These receptors were collected from a woman aged 40 to 55 with COVID-19, enrolled during active disease.

The V gene is TRBV29-1, the J gene TRBJ1-2; maybe TRBD1 (5 bases). Germline V gene lookup returns CDR1 SQVTM and CDR2 ANQGSEA. This CDR3 comprises 13 residues. Trimming took 4 bases from V and 2 from J, leaving 11 bases between them. Here the CDR3 reads CSVAVAGNYGYTF. The CDR3 bases are TGCAGCGTTGCAGTCGCAGGGAACTATGGCTACACCTTC.

This clone was seen a handful of times. V usage is TRBV7-2 and J usage is TRBJ1-5; 7 nucleotides agree with TRBD1. The CDR3 covers 13 residues. Germline CDR1 SGHTA, CDR2 FQGNSA. V lost 7 bases, J lost 5 bases, and 5 bases stayed unmatched. The CDR3 nucleotides read TGTGCCAGCAACCGGGACAGCTATCAGCCCCAGCATTTT. This sequence encodes CASNRDSYQPQHF.

This clone was seen only once. The chain recombines TRBV9 with TRBJ2-3; TRBD2 might be the D (6 bases). Trimming stripped 0 bases from V and 6 bases from J, with 17 bases between. The CDR3 totals 16 residues. CDR1 is SGDLS and CDR2 is YYNGEE in the germline V gene. The DNA for the CDR3 is TGTGCCAGCAGCGTAGAAGCGGGCCTGGGCGGGGATACGCAGTATTTT. This translates into CASSVEAGLGGDTQYF.

This sequence joins TRBV7-2 and TRBJ2-7; possible D gene TRBD2, 7 bases. The ends were cut back, 1 base at V and 2 bases at J, with 12 bases in the middle. The CDR3 spans 15 residues. The germline V gene encodes CDR1 SGHTA and CDR2 FQGNSA. Written as DNA, the CDR3 is TGTGCCAGCAGCTTAGGCGGGGGCGGCACCTACGAGCAGTACTTC. Its protein is CASSLGGGGTYEQYF. Supplemented by reference TRBV7-2 and TRBJ2-7, the full variable domain reads GAGVSQSPSNKVTEKGKDVELRCDPISGHTALYWYRQSLGQGLEFLIYFQGNSAPDKSGLPSDRFSAERTGGSVSTLTIQRTQQEDSAVYLCASSLGGGGTYEQYFGPGTRLTVT.

The rearrangement joins TRBV6-2 or TRBV6-3 to TRBJ1-5; D is possibly TRBD1 (6 bases). Germline CDR1 and CDR2: MNHEY and SVGEGT. CDR3 length equals 15 residues. V lost 5 bases, J lost 1 base, and 12 bases lay in between. As DNA, the CDR3 is TGTGCCAGCAGTCGAGGGGGGGTGAGCAATCAGCCCCAGCATTTT. This sequence encodes CASSRGGVSNQPQHF.

The chain carries TRBV6-2 or TRBV6-3 and TRBJ1-2, with 7 nucleotides matching TRBD1. Per the germline V gene, CDR1 is MNHEY and CDR2 is SVGEGT. This CDR3 region has 13 residues. V shed 6 bases, J shed 5 bases, and the junction held 6 bases outside the gene matches. In nucleotides, the CDR3 is TGTGCCAGCAGGCCTGGACAGGTTTATGGCTACACCTTC. Amino acids: CASRPGQVYGYTF.

The V gene is TRBV6-1, the J gene TRBJ1-4, with 9 nucleotides matching TRBD1. The CDR3 is 18 amino acids. CDR1 is MNHNS and CDR2 is SASEGT in the germline V gene. Germline trimming cut 1 base from V and 6 bases from J; bases unmatched to any gene: 12. Here the CDR3 reads CASSEGNRGLDWDEKLFF. The CDR3 region has the DNA TGTGCCAGCAGTGAAGGGAACAGGGGGCTAGATTGGGATGAAAAACTGTTTTTT.

V and J are TRBV7-9 and TRBJ2-2; 8 bases agree with TRBD1. The germline CDR1 and CDR2 sequences are SEHNR and FQNEAQ (reference sequence). CDR3 length: 15 amino acids. The trim removed 5 bases at V and 6 bases at J, leaving 8 bases unmatched. CDR3 sequence reads: CASSLDRVSSGELFF. The CDR3 nucleotides read TGTGCCAGCAGCCTGGACAGGGTTTCCTCCGGGGAGCTGTTTTTT.

The chain carries TRBV28 and TRBJ1-4, with 8 bases identical to TRBD1. Per germline, CDR1 MDHEN and CDR2 SYDVKM. The CDR3 totals 15 residues. V gave up 5 bases and J gave up 5 bases; unmatched junction bases: 7. CDR3 bases: TGTGCCAGCAGTCGATTCGGACAGGGAAATGAAAAACTGTTTTTT. This translates into CASSRFGQGNEKLFF. The variable domain in full, completed from reference TRBV28 and TRBJ1-4, reads DVKVTQSSRYLVKRTGEKVFLECVQDMDHENMFWYRQDPGLGLRLIYFSYDVKMKEKGDIPEGYSVSREKKERFSLILESASTNQTSMYLCASSRFGQGNEKLFFGSGTQLSVL.

The gene calls are TRBV14 and TRBJ2-1, with 9 bases that match TRBD1. This CDR3 region has 16 residues. V was clipped by 4 bases and J by 4 bases; unmatched bases: 8. Germline CDR1 SGHDN, CDR2 FVKESK. CDR3 in DNA: TGTGCCAGCAGCCTCATATCCGGGACAGGGTACAATGAGCAGTTCTTC. Residues: CASSLISGTGYNEQFF.

The chain employs TRBV5-1 and TRBJ1-2; 7 bases map to TRBD1. V trimming: 4 bases; J trimming: 7 bases; junction bases outside the gene matches: 10. The length of the CDR3 is 14 residues. CDR1 and CDR2 from the germline V gene are SGHRS and YFSETQ. The CDR3: CASSPKTGVRGYTF. The CDR3, as DNA: TGCGCCAGCAGCCCGAAAACAGGGGTGCGTGGCTACACCTTC.

In this sample, this clone turned up once. The J gene is TRBJ1-2, the V gene TRBV6-5, with 8 bases lining up with TRBD1. J gave up 4 bases and V 7 bases, and 11 bases lay outside the gene matches. The CDR3 covers 15 residues. CDR1 and CDR2 (germline): MNHEY, SVGAGI. CDR3 in amino acids: CASTASTGVVYGYTF. In DNA, the CDR3 is TGTGCCAGCACTGCGTCGACAGGGGTAGTCTATGGCTACACCTTC.

This clone was found a few times. This chain uses TRBV9 with TRBJ1-2, with 7 bases matching TRBD1. The CDR3 loop spans 15 amino acids. V gave up 2 bases and J gave up 7 bases; unmatched junction bases: 11. In germline, CDR1 is SGDLS, CDR2 YYNGEE. CDR3 protein: CASSVRQGSVSGYTF. DNA of the CDR3: TGTGCCAGCAGCGTCCGACAGGGCTCGGTCAGTGGCTACACCTTC. Drawing the rest from reference TRBV9 and TRBJ1-2, the complete variable domain is DSGVTQTPKHLITATGQRVTLRCSPRSGDLSVYWYQQSLDQGLQFLIQYYNGEERAKGNILERFSAQQFPDLHSELNLSSLELGDSALYFCASSVRQGSVSGYTFGSGTRLTVV.

The V gene is TRBV6-5, the J gene TRBJ2-7, with TRBD1 matching over 7 bases. CDR1 is MNHEY, CDR2 SVGAGI, per germline. The CDR3 runs 14 residues. V was pared by 3 bases and J by 4 bases, with 6 bases of the junction left unmatched. The CDR3 protein is CASSYRDRPYEQYF. CDR3 nucleotide sequence: TGTGCCAGCAGTTATAGGGACAGACCTTACGAGCAGTACTTC.

CDR3 sequence reads: CASSYPNTTGETEAFF. The CDR3 coding sequence is TGTGCCAGCAGCTATCCGAATACGACAGGGGAGACTGAAGCTTTCTTT. This chain connects TRBV7-6 to TRBJ1-1; 8 bases align to TRBD1. The CDR3 length is 16 residues. V was pared by 4 bases and J by 5 bases, with 12 bases of the junction left unmatched. Germline V gene data show CDR1 as SGHVS and CDR2 as FNYEAQ.

This chain connects TRBV4-1 to TRBJ1-6, with D perhaps TRBD1 (5 bases). The CDR3 sequence is 15 residues long. The germline V gene encodes CDR1 MGHRA and CDR2 YSYEKL. Deletions cut 0 bases from V and 7 bases from J, with 10 bases between. The CDR3 reads CASSQEGAKNSPLHF. In DNA form, the CDR3 reads TGCGCCAGCAGCCAAGAAGGGGCTAAGAATTCACCCCTCCACTTT.

The V gene is TRBV2, the J gene TRBJ1-1, with a possible D match to TRBD1 (6 bases). Germline V lookup: CDR1 SNHLY, CDR2 FYNNEI. The V end lost 5 bases, the J end lost 1 base, and 14 bases lay between the germline ends. The CDR3 has 15 residues. The CDR3 DNA is TGTGCCAGCAGTTTCTCGCAGGGGCGGAACACTGAAGCTTTCTTT. It encodes CASSFSQGRNTEAFF.